These 10 T cell receptor beta chains share one sample of origin, sequenced in a study of OX40 agonist ivuxolimab in advanced cancers. Assay: immunoSEQ multiplex PCR; the TCRdb copy retains only in-frame clones and omits some. The data show fewer than 130,000 clones, approximately 89% seen once. The sequencing used CD4+ or CD8+ T cells sorted from blood, collected in a trial of the OX40 agonist ivuxolimab. These receptors came from an adult with an advanced solid tumor such as melanoma, head and neck, liver or kidney cancer.

The V call is TRBV29-1, the J call TRBJ2-3; D possibly corresponds to TRBD1 (6 bases). Germline assignment: CDR1 SQVTM and CDR2 ANQGSEA. Deletions cut 8 bases from V and 0 bases from J, with 21 bases between. The CDR3 consists of 16 residues. The CDR3 spells CSTRGGNARSTDTQYF. The CDR3 bases are TGCAGCACCCGAGGGGGAAACGCAAGGAGCACAGATACGCAGTATTTT.

The chain carries TRBV6-6 and TRBJ2-1; D gene ambiguous. This CDR3 region has 13 residues. CDR1 is MNHNY, CDR2 SVGAGI, per germline (reference sequence). V gave up 4 bases and J gave up 4 bases, with 8 bases separating them. The CDR3 here is CASSSGRYNEQFF. The CDR3 DNA reads as TGTGCCAGCAGTTCAGGCAGATACAATGAGCAGTTCTTC.

This rearrangement joins TRBV7-9 to TRBJ1-2; 10 positions agree with TRBD1. Germline CDR1 reads SEHNR; CDR2 reads FQNEAQ (reference sequence). V was clipped by 3 bases and J by 4 bases; unmatched bases: 11. The CDR3 spans 17 residues. DNA of the CDR3: TGTGCCAGCAGCTTCGTCACCGGGACAGGGGACCTCTATGGCTACACCTTC. This encodes CASSFVTGTGDLYGYTF.

This chain uses TRBV7-8 with TRBJ1-2; D is unresolved. Germline-derived CDR1 and CDR2 are SGHVS and FQNEAQ. V shed 1 base and J shed 1 base, with 16 bases lying between them. The CDR3 is made up of 17 amino acids. The CDR3 is CASSLGAIGVVNYGYTF. The CDR3 nucleotides read TGTGCCAGCAGCTTAGGGGCTATTGGGGTGGTTAACTATGGCTACACCTTC.

CDR3 DNA sequence: TGTGCCAGCAGCGCCCAATTGCGGCGTGGAAACACCATATATTTT. Amino acid sequence: CASSAQLRRGNTIYF. This chain joins TRBV7-2 and TRBJ1-3; unclear D gene. CDR3 length: 15 amino acids. Trimming left V 5 bases short and J 3 bases short, with 14 bases between. The germline V gene has CDR1 SGHTA and CDR2 FQGNSA. Complete variable domain (other parts from reference TRBV7-2 and TRBJ1-3): GAGVSQSPSNKVTEKGKDVELRCDPISGHTALYWYRQSLGQGLEFLIYFQGNSAPDKSGLPSDRFSAERTGGSVSTLTIQRTQQEDSAVYLCASSAQLRRGNTIYFGEGSWLTVV.

This chain joins TRBV19 and TRBJ1-1, with 7 bases lining up with TRBD1. The CDR3 covers 15 residues. Unmatched junction bases numbered 5, after V lost 3 bases and J lost 1 base. The germline CDR1 and CDR2 sequences are LNHDA and SQIVND (reference sequence). The CDR3 nucleotides are TGTGCCAGTAGTATTTCTAGGACAGGGAACACTGAAGCTTTCTTT. Encoded protein: CASSISRTGNTEAFF.

This clone was seen a single time. The genes are TRBV7-3 and TRBJ2-6, with D possibly being TRBD1 or TRBD2 (5 bases each). Germline CDR1 and CDR2: SGHTA and FQGTGA. CDR3 length: 18 amino acids. Trimming shortened V by 0 bases and J by 0 bases, and 12 bases separated the two germline ends. The CDR3 loop is CASSLTSGGGSGANVLTF. CDR3 bases: TGTGCCAGCAGCTTAACGTCTGGGGGTGGCTCTGGGGCCAACGTCCTGACTTTC.

J is TRBJ2-3 and V is TRBV7-2, with a weak D call TRBD2 (6 bases). Per germline, CDR1 SGHTA and CDR2 FQGNSA. With 4 bases removed from V and 1 base from J, the gap between germline ends came to 9 bases. This CDR3 has 14 amino acids. The CDR3 bases are TGTGCCAGCAGCTCCTCTAGCGGCACAGATACGCAGTATTTT. It yields the protein CASSSSSGTDTQYF.

A single count supports this clone. This chain uses TRBV21-1 with TRBJ1-6. TRBV21-1 is noted as a pseudogene. The CDR3 is made up of 15 amino acids. Here the CDR3 reads CASSKARVENSPLHF. The CDR3, as DNA: TGTGCCAGCAGCAAAGCGCGGGTTGAAAATTCACCCCTCCACTTT.

The chain uses TRBV7-3 and TRBJ2-2; 7 nucleotides agree with TRBD1. Germline V gene data show CDR1 as SGHTA and CDR2 as FQGTGA. The CDR3 extends over 15 amino acids. The trim removed 0 bases at V and 5 bases at J, leaving 3 bases unmatched. The CDR3 spells CASSLTGGSTGELFF. CDR3 coding DNA: TGTGCCAGCAGCTTAACAGGGGGCAGTACCGGGGAGCTGTTTTTT.